This passage covers 9 T cell receptor beta chains from one sample sequenced in a study of T cell responses to AZD1222 COVID-19 vaccine. Assay used: immunoSEQ multiplex PCR; TCRdb lists only in-frame clones, some missing. There are tens of thousands of clones in the sample; about 88% occur only once, and 25% to 30% lies in the top ten. The source was peripheral blood, collected on day 0 of AZD1222 vaccination. Receptors were obtained from an adult in good health.

In its sample, this clone was seen once. CDR3 amino acids: CASSPQSLGTEAFF. The DNA for the CDR3 is TGTGCCAGCTCACCGCAGTCTTTGGGCACTGAAGCTTTCTTT. The chain employs TRBV18 and TRBJ1-1; no reliable D call. Germline V gene data show CDR1 as KGHSH and CDR2 as LQKENI. V lost 3 bases and J lost 4, with 12 bases in between. This CDR3 is 14 amino acids long.

The genes are TRBV30 and TRBJ1-5; D is possibly TRBD1 (6 bases). Between the trimmed V and J ends, which lost 0 bases and 6 bases, there was a span of 12 bases. Germline CDR1 GTSNPN, CDR2 SVGIG (reference sequence). This CDR3 comprises 14 residues. The CDR3, as DNA: TGTGCCTGGAGTGTACTCGGGGGCCGTCAGCCCCAGCATTTT. Protein product: CAWSVLGGRQPQHF.

This clone was seen only a few times. This chain uses TRBV5-1 with TRBJ2-1; D is possibly TRBD1 (5 bases). The CDR3 spans 12 residues. V gave up 3 bases and J gave up 8 bases, with 9 bases separating them. Germline CDR1 is SGHRS and CDR2 is YFSETQ. This CDR3 reads CASSWGGDEQFF. DNA of the CDR3: TGCGCCAGCAGCTGGGGCGGCGATGAGCAGTTCTTC.

This clone was detected only once. The chain uses TRBV3-1 (or the pseudogene TRBV3-2) and TRBJ2-7, with TRBD1 matching over 8 bases. The CDR3 totals 14 residues. CDR1 is LGHDT, CDR2 YNNKEL, per germline (reference sequence). Trimming took 1 base from V and 2 from J; bases not matched to a gene: 1. DNA for the CDR3: TGTGCCAGCAGCCAAGTGGACAGGGCCTACGAGCAGTACTTC. It encodes CASSQVDRAYEQYF.

This clone was detected a few times. The chain recombines TRBV19 with TRBJ2-7, with 9 positions matching TRBD2. CDR3 size: 15 residues. Trimming removed 6 bases from V and 6 bases from J; junction bases left unmatched: 12. Per germline, CDR1 LNHDA and CDR2 SQIVND (reference sequence). CDR3 DNA: TGTGCCAGTAGCCCTGTGGCTAGCGGGATATCCGAGCAGTACTTC. The encoded protein is CASSPVASGISEQYF.

This clone turned up a few times. The V call is TRBV5-1, the J call TRBJ2-2; no clear D gene. CDR1 SGHRS and CDR2 YFSETQ come from the germline V gene. The V end was cut by 4 bases, the J end by 8 bases, with 9 bases between. The CDR3 sequence is 12 residues long. In nucleotides, the CDR3 is TGCGCCAGCAGCCCTTTGGAAGGGGAGCTGTTTTTT. Translated, it gives CASSPLEGELFF.

The chain couples TRBV7-2 to TRBJ2-7; no clear D gene. Germline V CDR1 and CDR2: SGHTA, FQGNSA. The CDR3 extends over 13 amino acids. Trimming stripped 4 bases from V and 3 bases from J, with 10 bases between. In nucleotides, the CDR3 is TGTGCCAGCAGCTCCCATCAAAACTACGAGCAGTACTTC. This codes for CASSSHQNYEQYF.

For the CDR3, the DNA is TGTGCCAGCAGTTTCCGAACCAATTCGGTAGGCACAGATACGCAGTATTTT. Residues: CASSFRTNSVGTDTQYF. The V and J genes are TRBV6-2 or TRBV6-3 and TRBJ2-3; D unclear. The germline CDR1 and CDR2 sequences are MNHEY and SVGEGT. This CDR3 has 17 residues. Trimming took off 4 bases at V and 1 base at J, with 18 bases between the two ends.

J is TRBJ2-2 and V is TRBV4-1; 9 bases align to TRBD2. The V and J ends lost 10 bases and 4 bases, in that order; junction bases with no gene match: 10. The CDR3 has 15 amino acids. Germline lookup yields CDR1 MGHRA and CDR2 YSYEKL. CDR3 sequence: CATSTREGATGELFF. DNA of the CDR3: TGCGCCACCTCAACGCGGGAGGGGGCCACCGGGGAGCTGTTTTTT.